Below are 7 T cell receptor beta chains sequenced from a single sample in a study of blood T cell repertoires in COVID-19. Method: immunoSEQ multiplex PCR; TCRdb's copy keeps in-frame clones and lacks some. The data show around 95,000 clones, over 70% seen once. The sample taken for sequencing was peripheral blood. These TCRs come from a woman aged 80 or over with acute or convalescent COVID-19.

The chain couples TRBV28 to TRBJ2-5, with 7 bases aligning to TRBD1. With V trimmed by 5 bases and J by 3 bases, 12 bases remained unmatched. This CDR3 has 16 residues. Per germline, CDR1 MDHEN and CDR2 SYDVKM. The DNA of the CDR3 is TGTGCCAGCAGTGGGCCCGGGGACAGATCTAAAGAGACCCAGTACTTC. Protein product: CASSGPGDRSKETQYF.

The chain employs TRBV5-1 and TRBJ1-4; D gene uncertain. This CDR3 comprises 13 residues. Germline loops: CDR1 SGHRS, CDR2 YFSETQ. Deletions cut 1 base from V and 7 bases from J, with 8 bases between. CDR3 in amino acids: CASSLRGSEKLFF. CDR3 coding DNA: TGCGCCAGCAGCTTGAGAGGGAGTGAAAAACTGTTTTTT.

The chain combines TRBV7-3 with TRBJ1-2; no reliable D call. This CDR3 is 13 amino acids long. The germline V and J ends were trimmed by 5 bases and 3 bases, with 10 bases remaining between them. Per the germline V gene, CDR1 is SGHTA and CDR2 is FQGTGA. CDR3 amino acids: CASSNGQHYGYTF. CDR3 nucleotide sequence: TGTGCCAGCAGCAATGGGCAGCACTATGGCTACACCTTC.

V and J are TRBV6-5 and TRBJ1-4; weak D call: TRBD1 (6 bases). Per the germline V gene, CDR1 is MNHEY and CDR2 is SVGAGI. V lost 9 bases, J lost 8 bases, and 7 bases lay in between. The CDR3 is 10 residues long. This CDR3 is CASGGEKLFF. Written as DNA, the CDR3 is TGTGCCAGTGGGGGCGAAAAACTGTTTTTT.

The rearrangement joins TRBV28 to TRBJ1-2, with TRBD1 identical over 7 bases. The CDR3 length is 14 residues. The J segment lost 8 bases and the V segment lost 6 bases, leaving 12 bases of the junction unmatched. CDR1 and CDR2 from the germline V gene are MDHEN and SYDVKM. The CDR3: CASRKQGPLGGYTF. CDR3 nucleotide sequence: TGTGCCAGCAGAAAACAGGGGCCCCTGGGGGGCTACACCTTC.

The chain has TRBV24-1 and TRBJ1-1; 8 nucleotides align to TRBD1. Germline V CDR1 and CDR2: KGHDR, SFDVKD. Germline trimming cut 4 bases from V and 3 bases from J; bases unmatched to any gene: 3. The CDR3 covers 14 residues. CDR3 loop: CATSETGGDTEAFF. CDR3 in DNA: TGTGCCACCAGTGAAACAGGGGGGGACACTGAAGCTTTCTTT.

This sequence joins TRBV11-2 and TRBJ2-5, with D tentatively TRBD1 (6 bases). Germline CDR1 is SGHAT and CDR2 is FQNNGV. Trimming pared 6 bases from V and 2 bases from J, leaving 10 bases between. There are 13 residues in the CDR3. This CDR3 reads CASSWTDQETQYF. DNA of the CDR3: TGTGCCAGCAGTTGGACAGATCAAGAGACCCAGTACTTC. The complete variable domain, with remaining parts taken from reference TRBV11-2 and TRBJ2-5, reads EAGVAQSPRYKIIEKRQSVAFWCNPISGHATLYWYQQILGQGPKLLIQFQNNGVVDDSQLPKDRFSAERLKGVDSTLKIQPAKLEDSAVYLCASSWTDQETQYFGPGTRLLVL.